This is a list of T cell receptor beta chains from one sample in a study of Ad26.COV2.S vaccination and SARS-CoV-2 variants. The repertoire was sequenced with immunoSEQ multiplex PCR; TCRdb's copy has only in-frame clones and lacks some. The sample holds about 390,000 clones, approximately 90% seen once. The sequences come from peripheral blood, collected in a trial of Ad26.COV2.S vaccine versus placebo. These receptors came from a person between 18 and 65 years old who received the Ad26.COV2.S COVID-19 vaccine or a placebo. Each CDR3 is given with its conserved first and last residue. A D gene is named only where the DNA matches it firmly. Clone size is shown for a subset of rows, as once, few, many or a class of expanded clone.

cdr3_aa	cdr3_nt	v_call	clone_size	j_call	cdr3_length	d_call
CASTAGITNTGELFF	TGTGCCAGCACGGCGGGGATTACGAACACCGGGGAGCTGTTTTTT	TRBV2	-	TRBJ2-2	15	-
CASSQDLRAAYNEQFF	TGCGCCAGCAGCCAAGATTTGAGGGCGGCTTACAATGAGCAGTTCTTC	TRBV4-1	once	TRBJ2-1	16	-
CASSQVQRGGRREQFF	TGCGCCAGCAGCCAAGTACAGCGGGGGGGCCGTCGTGAGCAGTTCTTC	TRBV4-1	once	TRBJ2-1	16	TRBD2
CASSTLHWSTEAFF	TGTGCCAGTAGTACACTTCATTGGAGTACTGAAGCTTTCTTT	TRBV19	-	TRBJ1-1	14	-
CASVGGLSGDTQYF	TGTGCCAGCGTGGGGGGACTATCAGGAGATACGCAGTATTTT	TRBV2	many	TRBJ2-3	14	TRBD2
CSASSVFRTGSTDTQYF	TGCAGTGCTAGTTCAGTTTTTCGGACAGGATCCACAGATACGCAGTATTTT	TRBV20-1	-	TRBJ2-3	17	TRBD1
CASSFLAPNSGANVLTF	TGTGCCAGCAGCTTTCTGGCACCGAACTCTGGGGCCAACGTCCTGACTTTC	TRBV7-8	-	TRBJ2-6	17	-
CASSNRALYGYTF	TGTGCCAGCAGTAACCGGGCCCTCTATGGCTACACCTTC	TRBV27	-	TRBJ1-2	13	-
CASSSGQGGRSGYTF	TGTGCCAGCAGTTCGGGACAGGGAGGCCGATCGGGCTACACCTTC	TRBV27	-	TRBJ1-2	15	TRBD1
CASSSRSWGRDTEAFF	TGTGCCAGCAGCTCCCGGTCCTGGGGGAGGGACACTGAAGCTTTCTTT	TRBV14	many	TRBJ1-1	16	-
CASSERTVRGYTF	TGTGCCAGCAGTGAAAGGACGGTCCGCGGCTACACCTTC	TRBV2	-	TRBJ1-2	13	-
CASSYSGFFYGYTF	TGTGCCAGCAGTTACTCCGGCTTCTTCTATGGCTACACCTTC	TRBV6-2/TRBV6-3	-	TRBJ1-2	14	-
CASSYSGLPPEAYGYTF	TGTGCCAGCAGTTACTCGGGCCTCCCGCCGGAGGCCTATGGCTACACCTTC	TRBV6-7	-	TRBJ1-2	17	-
CASSLDSTQSYEQYF	TGTGCCAGCAGCTTAGATTCGACCCAATCCTACGAGCAGTACTTC	TRBV7-2	-	TRBJ2-7	15	-
CASSFSGGYEQYF	TGTGCCAGCAGCTTCTCCGGGGGCTACGAGCAGTACTTC	TRBV5-6	once	TRBJ2-7	13	-
CASRSDRGNSPLHF	TGTGCCAGTAGGAGCGACAGGGGTAATTCACCCCTCCACTTT	TRBV19	-	TRBJ1-6	14	TRBD1
CASSLGSGWGRGNTIYF	TGTGCCAGCAGCCTAGGATCCGGATGGGGGCGGGGAAACACCATATATTTT	TRBV3-1/TRBV3-2	-	TRBJ1-3	17	-
CASSDSTGDQPQHF	TGTGCCAGCAGTGACTCTACGGGGGATCAGCCCCAGCATTTT	TRBV25-1	-	TRBJ1-5	14	-
CASSSGTGANPYEQYF	TGTGCCAGCAGCTCCGGGACAGGGGCGAATCCCTACGAGCAGTACTTC	TRBV7-6	-	TRBJ2-7	16	TRBD1
CASSQGVLQTQYF	TGTGCCAGCAGCCAAGGGGTACTTCAGACCCAGTACTTC	TRBV4-2	-	TRBJ2-5	13	-
CASSDSPYGYTF	TGTGCCAGCAGCGACAGCCCTTATGGCTACACCTTC	TRBV11-2	-	TRBJ1-2	12	-
CASSAGQGQETQYF	TGTGCCAGCAGCGCGGGACAGGGGCAAGAGACCCAGTACTTC	TRBV7-9	-	TRBJ2-5	14	TRBD1
CASSATGAEQFF	TGTGCCAGCAGCGCAACAGGGGCTGAGCAGTTCTTC	TRBV2	-	TRBJ2-1	12	TRBD1
CASRPSGLAGGTDTQYF	TGTGCCAGCAGACCTTCTGGACTAGCGGGGGGCACAGATACGCAGTATTTT	TRBV28	few	TRBJ2-3	17	TRBD2
CAWTRQAVETQYF	TGTGCCTGGACCCGGCAGGCGGTGGAGACCCAGTACTTC	TRBV30	-	TRBJ2-5	13	-
CASSRDRAGTEAFF	TGTGCCAGCAGCCGTGACAGGGCGGGCACTGAAGCTTTCTTT	TRBV14	-	TRBJ1-1	14	TRBD1
CASSTQALNTEAFF	TGTGCCAGTTCGACGCAGGCTTTGAACACTGAAGCTTTCTTT	TRBV19	once	TRBJ1-1	14	-
CASSGRTGVSNTEAFF	TGCGCCAGCAGCGGCCGGACAGGGGTATCGAACACTGAAGCTTTCTTT	TRBV5-1	few	TRBJ1-1	16	TRBD1
CASSSQIGYEQYF	TGTGCCAGCAGCTCGCAAATCGGCTACGAGCAGTACTTC	TRBV7-2	-	TRBJ2-7	13	-
CASSLSGDSQETQYF	TGTGCCAGCAGTTTATCTGGGGACAGTCAAGAGACCCAGTACTTC	TRBV27	-	TRBJ2-5	15	TRBD1
CASSARGGGREVSDTQYF	TGTGCCAGTAGTGCCCGAGGGGGAGGCAGGGAAGTGTCAGATACGCAGTATTTT	TRBV19	once	TRBJ2-3	18	-
CASWDRNNEKLFF	TGTGCCAGCTGGGACCGGAATAATGAAAAACTGTTTTTT	TRBV18	-	TRBJ1-4	13	-
CASSHNGREGEKLFF	TGTGCCAGCAGCCATAACGGCAGGGAGGGTGAAAAACTGTTTTTT	TRBV3-1/TRBV3-2	-	TRBJ1-4	15	-
CASSYATGTPTYEQYF	TGTGCCAGCAGTTACGCCACCGGGACACCTACCTACGAGCAGTACTTC	TRBV6-5	-	TRBJ2-7	16	-
CASSPGQGLEKLFF	TGTGCCAGCAGTCCGGGACAGGGACTTGAAAAACTGTTTTTT	TRBV2	-	TRBJ1-4	14	TRBD1
CASSQNSGGVGTQYF	TGTGCCAGCAGCCAAAATAGCGGGGGGGTTGGGACCCAGTACTTC	TRBV3-1/TRBV3-2	-	TRBJ2-5	15	TRBD2
CASSPRDRPNQPQHF	TGTGCCAGTAGTCCCCGGGACAGACCCAATCAGCCCCAGCATTTT	TRBV19	-	TRBJ1-5	15	TRBD1
CASSPLAGGPDTQYF	TGTGCCAGCAGCCCCCTAGCGGGGGGGCCGGATACGCAGTATTTT	TRBV3-1/TRBV3-2	-	TRBJ2-3	15	TRBD2
CASSPDRVGGTEAFF	TGTGCCAGCAGCCCAGACAGGGTAGGAGGCACTGAAGCTTTCTTT	TRBV5-6	-	TRBJ1-1	15	TRBD1
CASSRSVQEEKLFF	TGTGCCAGCTCACGATCGGTACAGGAAGAAAAACTGTTTTTT	TRBV18	once	TRBJ1-4	14	-
CASSQDGVRGEAFF	TGTGCCAGCAGCCAAGATGGGGTAAGGGGTGAAGCTTTCTTT	TRBV3-1/TRBV3-2	-	TRBJ1-1	14	-
CATTSGDIKYNEQFF	TGTGCCACCACCTCGGGGGACATTAAATACAATGAGCAGTTCTTC	TRBV15	-	TRBJ2-1	15	-
CASRRIYRGVYEQYF	TGTGCCAGCAGGAGGATTTACAGGGGAGTCTACGAGCAGTACTTC	TRBV11-2	-	TRBJ2-7	15	TRBD1
CASSPTGATNEKLFF	TGCGCCAGCAGTCCTACAGGAGCAACTAATGAAAAACTGTTTTTT	TRBV5-1	-	TRBJ1-4	15	-
CASSPELWGGTGELFF	TGTGCTAGCAGCCCAGAGCTATGGGGCGGCACCGGGGAGCTGTTTTTT	TRBV7-7	few	TRBJ2-2	16	-
CASSPEPGSTEAFF	TGTGCCAGCAGCCCGGAACCGGGGAGCACTGAAGCTTTCTTT	TRBV5-4	-	TRBJ1-1	14	-
CASSSRVATDTQYF	TGCGCCAGCAGCTCCCGGGTCGCCACAGATACGCAGTATTTT	TRBV5-1	-	TRBJ2-3	14	-
CATVTEENEQYF	TGTGCCACCGTGACAGAAGAGAACGAGCAGTACTTC	TRBV11-2	-	TRBJ2-7	12	-
CASSQDKGGSTYEQYF	TGCGCCAGCAGCCAAGATAAGGGGGGATCTACCTACGAGCAGTACTTC	TRBV4-1	once	TRBJ2-7	16	-
CASSLTGSHNTEAFF	TGTGCCAGCAGCTTAACAGGGAGCCACAATACTGAAGCTTTCTTT	TRBV7-9	-	TRBJ1-1	15	-
CASSARANYGYTF	TGTGCCAGCAGCGCCCGGGCTAACTATGGCTACACCTTC	TRBV7-8	few	TRBJ1-2	13	-
CASSPGGVYEQYF	TGTGCCAGCAGCCCTGGGGGGGTCTACGAGCAGTACTTC	TRBV7-8	-	TRBJ2-7	13	TRBD2
CASSGTGVNEQFF	TGTGCCAGCAGCGGGACAGGGGTCAATGAGCAGTTCTTC	TRBV2	once	TRBJ2-1	13	TRBD1
CASSTTQRAALEAAYEQYF	TGTGCCAGCAGCACTACCCAGCGGGCAGCCCTGGAAGCGGCCTACGAGCAGTACTTC	TRBV5-6	-	TRBJ2-7	19	-
CASTDSANQPQHF	TGTGCCAGTACGGACAGCGCCAATCAGCCCCAGCATTTT	TRBV19	-	TRBJ1-5	13	-